This T cell receptor (beta chain) came from a study of blood T cell repertoires in COVID-19. Study details: Donors in Cohort 3 who had recovered were those with two negative PCRs, healthcare professional clearance, or resolution of their symptoms. T cells, B-cell-depleted T cells, or PBMCs supplied cDNA or gDNA.

Cohorts were assigned according to the clinical history that participants reported. Original data processing: Nucleated cell number was recorded as an estimate derived from reference gene primer amplification. Here immunoSEQ multiplex PCR was the method, and the copy in TCRdb shows in-frame clones only, minus some. V and J calls and clone size are as listed in that table; D and trimming were resolved from the DNA. Of roughly 200,000 clones listed, around 85% were seen once; the top ten hold 3% to 3.5%. J gave up 0 bases and V 2 bases, and 6 bases lay outside the gene matches. CDR1 is MNHEY, CDR2 SMNVEV, per germline (reference sequence). CDR3 length equals 16 residues.

Material for sequencing was PBMCs or T cells enriched from blood (not recorded which). This clonotype was sampled from a woman in her 50s in a cohort exposed to, infected with or recovered from COVID-19 (not recorded which). The rearrangement uses TRBV27 and TRBJ1-2; TRBD1 aligns across 7 bases. This CDR3 reads CASSLGRGRSNYGYTF. DNA of the CDR3: TGTGCCAGCAGTTTAGGAAGGGGGCGGTCTAACTATGGCTACACCTTC.